This TCR beta chain was captured in a study of a mutant IDH1 vaccine in newly diagnosed glioma. Study-level background: Patients began vaccination 4-6 weeks after radiotherapy alone, or with temozolomide cycles. It was radiotherapy, temozolomide, or both that patients received previously, with most receiving both.

A note on this clone: The antigen is unknown.

The length of the CDR3 is 15 residues. Germline-derived CDR1 and CDR2 are SGHTA and FQGNSA. V dropped 4 bases and J dropped 6 bases, with 18 bases sitting between them. The protocol was immunoSEQ multiplex PCR, while the TCRdb copy is restricted to in-frame clones and leaves out a portion. The sample has some 51,000 clones, around four fifths seen once; the top ten hold over 4.5%. The time point denotes: week 5, during vaccination. Every single dose of the vaccine, 300 ug of mutant IDH1 20-mer peptide, came with topical imiquimod. The source material was PBMCs, sampled from a glioma patient whose treatment included an IDH1 peptide vaccine. This TCR was recovered from a man between 50 and 59 years old with glioma. V and J are TRBV7-2 and TRBJ1-1; D is possibly TRBD1 (5 bases). The CDR3 nucleotides read TGTGCCAGCAGCTCCCATCTGACGCGGGGCGCTGAAGCTTTCTTT. Amino acid sequence: CASSSHLTRGAEAFF.